The sequence of this TCR beta chain was determined in a study of cytomegalovirus exposure and HLA in healthy donors. Points from the study as a whole: Later analysis showed most CMV-associated TCR beta chains appearing HLA-restricted.

V lost 3 bases to trimming and J lost 2 bases, with 11 bases between them. The CDR3 extends over 14 amino acids. The germline V gene has CDR1 SGHRS and CDR2 YFSETQ. Points on this clone: Its antigen is not known.

A multiplex PCR was run with 60 Vbeta primers and 13 Jbeta primers. Assay: immunoSEQ multiplex PCR; the TCRdb copy retains only in-frame clones and omits some. The data show roughly 190,000 clones, around two thirds seen once. This clonotype was sampled from a middle-aged man in good health and CMV-seronegative. Sequences were obtained from PBMCs. The chain has TRBV5-1 and TRBJ1-2; no clear D. Written as DNA, the CDR3 is TGCGCCAGCAGCTCCGCCGGGAGGAACTATGGCTACACCTTC. It translates to CASSSAGRNYGYTF.